This T cell receptor (beta chain) stems from a study of post-analysis software for immune sequencing data. On the study more broadly: Disease trajectories encompassed relapsing-remitting, secondary progressive and progressive-relapsing multiple sclerosis.

Unique molecular identifiers were carried by the TCR beta cDNA libraries. Input of roughly 0.95 to 11 million T cells yielded hundreds of thousands of cDNA molecules. TCRdb reanalysed the PCR reads using MiXCR and keeps one entry per CDR3 protein. Among 600,000 to 700,000 distinct CDR3 sequences listed, over 45% were seen once. Whole-study findings and limits: Controls showed significantly higher normalized Chao1 diversity than did multiple sclerosis patients. Compared with controls, patients had more of 4 or 5 TRBV segments, including TRBV5-6, TRBV5-1 and TRBV20-1. Co-batched samples clustered tightly together by F measure.

This clonotype was counted between two and nine times. What it recognizes is unknown. V lost 1 base, J lost 5 bases, and 9 bases stayed unmatched. Germline assignment: CDR1 SGHVS and CDR2 FNYEAQ. This CDR3 has 16 amino acids. This TCR came from a girl aged 2 to 10 with multiple sclerosis. The V call is TRBV7-6, the J call TRBJ2-3; 7 bases are a match to TRBD1. Sequencing was performed on blood. CDR3 amino acids: CASSLVGDRVRDTQYF. In DNA, the CDR3 is TGTGCCAGCAGCTTAGTTGGAGACAGGGTTCGAGATACGCAGTATTTT.